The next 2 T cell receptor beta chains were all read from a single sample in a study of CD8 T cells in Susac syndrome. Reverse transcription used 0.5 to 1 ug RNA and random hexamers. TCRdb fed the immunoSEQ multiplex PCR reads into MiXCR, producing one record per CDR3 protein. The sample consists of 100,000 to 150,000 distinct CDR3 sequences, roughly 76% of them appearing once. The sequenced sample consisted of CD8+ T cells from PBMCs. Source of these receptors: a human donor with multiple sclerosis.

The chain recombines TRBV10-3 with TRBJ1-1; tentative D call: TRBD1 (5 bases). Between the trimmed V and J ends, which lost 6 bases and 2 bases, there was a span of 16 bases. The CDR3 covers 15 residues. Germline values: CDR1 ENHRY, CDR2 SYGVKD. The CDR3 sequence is CAISRDDSENTEAFF. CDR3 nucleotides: TGTGCCATCAGCCGGGACGACAGCGAAAACACTGAAGCTTTCTTT.

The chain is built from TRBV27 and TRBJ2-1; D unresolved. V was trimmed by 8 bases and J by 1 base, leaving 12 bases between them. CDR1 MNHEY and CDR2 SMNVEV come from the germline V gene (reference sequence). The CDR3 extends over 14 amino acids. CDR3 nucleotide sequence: TGTGCCAGCGCCGGGCCCTTTTCCTACAATGAGCAGTTCTTC. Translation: CASAGPFSYNEQFF.